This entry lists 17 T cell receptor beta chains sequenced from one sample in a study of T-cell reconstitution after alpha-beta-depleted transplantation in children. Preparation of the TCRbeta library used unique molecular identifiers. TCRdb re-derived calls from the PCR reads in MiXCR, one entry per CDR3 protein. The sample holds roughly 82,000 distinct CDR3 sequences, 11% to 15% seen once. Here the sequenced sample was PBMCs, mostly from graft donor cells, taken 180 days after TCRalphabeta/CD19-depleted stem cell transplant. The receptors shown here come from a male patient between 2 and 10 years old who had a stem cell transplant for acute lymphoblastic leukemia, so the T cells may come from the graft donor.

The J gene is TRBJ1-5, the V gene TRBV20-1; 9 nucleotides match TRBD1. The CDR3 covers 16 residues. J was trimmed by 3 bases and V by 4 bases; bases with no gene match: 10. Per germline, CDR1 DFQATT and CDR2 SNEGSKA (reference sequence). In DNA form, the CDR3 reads TGCAGTGCTATCCCAGGGACAGGGTTATACAATCAGCCCCAGCATTTT. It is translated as CSAIPGTGLYNQPQHF.

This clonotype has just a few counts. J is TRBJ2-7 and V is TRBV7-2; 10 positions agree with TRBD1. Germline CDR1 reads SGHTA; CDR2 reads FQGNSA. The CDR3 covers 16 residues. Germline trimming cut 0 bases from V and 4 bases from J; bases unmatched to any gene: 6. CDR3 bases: TGTGCCAGCAGCTTAGCGGCGACAGGGGGCTATTACGAGCAGTACTTC. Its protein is CASSLAATGGYYEQYF. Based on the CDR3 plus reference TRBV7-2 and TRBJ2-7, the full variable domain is GAGVSQSPSNKVTEKGKDVELRCDPISGHTALYWYRQSLGQGLEFLIYFQGNSAPDKSGLPSDRFSAERTGGSVSTLTIQRTQQEDSAVYLCASSLAATGGYYEQYFGPGTRLTVT.

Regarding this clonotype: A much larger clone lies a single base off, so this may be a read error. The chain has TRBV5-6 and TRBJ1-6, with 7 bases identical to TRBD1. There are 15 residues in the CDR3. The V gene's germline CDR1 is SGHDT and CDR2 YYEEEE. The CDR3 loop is CAGSLRQGRGSPLHF. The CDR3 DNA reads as TGTGCCGGCAGCTTACGGCAGGGCAGGGGGTCACCCCTCCACTTT. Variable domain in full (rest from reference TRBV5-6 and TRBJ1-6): DAGVTQSPTHLIKTRGQQVTLRCSPKSGHDTVSWYQQALGQGPQFIFQYYEEEERQRGNFPDRFSGHQFPNYSSELNVNALLLGDSALYLCAGSLRQGRGSPLHFGNGTRLTVT.

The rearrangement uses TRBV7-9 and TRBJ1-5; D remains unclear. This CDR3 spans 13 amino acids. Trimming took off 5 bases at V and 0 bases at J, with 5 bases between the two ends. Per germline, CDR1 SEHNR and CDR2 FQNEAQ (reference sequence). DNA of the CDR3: TGTGCCAGCAGCAATCATAGCAATCAGCCCCAGCATTTT. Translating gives CASSNHSNQPQHF.

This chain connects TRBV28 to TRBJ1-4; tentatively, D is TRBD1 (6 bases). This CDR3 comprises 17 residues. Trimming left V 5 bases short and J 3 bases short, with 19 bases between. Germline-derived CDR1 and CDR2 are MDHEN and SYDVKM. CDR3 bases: TGTGCCAGCAGTCCCCTCATCGAGGGGGTGTCTAATGAAAAACTGTTTTTT. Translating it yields CASSPLIEGVSNEKLFF. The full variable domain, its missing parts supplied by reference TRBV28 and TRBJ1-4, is DVKVTQSSRYLVKRTGEKVFLECVQDMDHENMFWYRQDPGLGLRLIYFSYDVKMKEKGDIPEGYSVSREKKERFSLILESASTNQTSMYLCASSPLIEGVSNEKLFFGSGTQLSVL.

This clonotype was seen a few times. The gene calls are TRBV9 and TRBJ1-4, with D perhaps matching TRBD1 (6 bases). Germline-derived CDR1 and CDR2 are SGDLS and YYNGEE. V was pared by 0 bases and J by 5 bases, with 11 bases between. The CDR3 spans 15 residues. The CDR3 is CASSVGPGANEKLFF. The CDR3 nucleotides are TGTGCCAGCAGCGTAGGACCAGGGGCGAATGAAAAACTGTTTTTT. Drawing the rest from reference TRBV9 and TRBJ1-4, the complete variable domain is DSGVTQTPKHLITATGQRVTLRCSPRSGDLSVYWYQQSLDQGLQFLIQYYNGEERAKGNILERFSAQQFPDLHSELNLSSLELGDSALYFCASSVGPGANEKLFFGSGTQLSVL.

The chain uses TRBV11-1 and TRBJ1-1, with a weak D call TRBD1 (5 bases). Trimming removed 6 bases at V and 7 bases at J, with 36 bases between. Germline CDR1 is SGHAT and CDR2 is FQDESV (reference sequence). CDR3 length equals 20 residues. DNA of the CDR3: TGTGCCAGCAGTTTACGGGGACTACGATCCCATAGGATAGGGATGAATGAAGCTTTCTTT. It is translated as CASSLRGLRSHRIGMNEAFF. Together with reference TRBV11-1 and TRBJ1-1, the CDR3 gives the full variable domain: EAEVAQSPRYKITEKSQAVAFWCDPISGHATLYWYRQILGQGPELLVQFQDESVVDDSQLPKDRFSAERLKGVDSTLKIQPAELGDSAMYLCASSLRGLRSHRIGMNEAFFGQGTRLTVV.

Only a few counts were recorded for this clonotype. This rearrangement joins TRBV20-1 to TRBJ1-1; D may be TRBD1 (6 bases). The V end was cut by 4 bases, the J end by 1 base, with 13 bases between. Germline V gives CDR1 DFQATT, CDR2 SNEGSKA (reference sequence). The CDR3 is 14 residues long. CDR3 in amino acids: CSAKEDRRNTEAFF. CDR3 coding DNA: TGCAGTGCTAAAGAGGACAGACGGAACACTGAAGCTTTCTTT.

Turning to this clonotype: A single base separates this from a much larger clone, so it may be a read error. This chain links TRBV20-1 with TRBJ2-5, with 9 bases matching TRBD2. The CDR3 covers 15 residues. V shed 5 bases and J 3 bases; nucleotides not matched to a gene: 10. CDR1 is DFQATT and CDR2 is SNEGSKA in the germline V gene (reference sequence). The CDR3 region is CSAGGGRGREETQYF. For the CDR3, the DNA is TGCAGTGCTGGAGGCGGGAGGGGGCGGGAAGAGACCCAGTACTTC.

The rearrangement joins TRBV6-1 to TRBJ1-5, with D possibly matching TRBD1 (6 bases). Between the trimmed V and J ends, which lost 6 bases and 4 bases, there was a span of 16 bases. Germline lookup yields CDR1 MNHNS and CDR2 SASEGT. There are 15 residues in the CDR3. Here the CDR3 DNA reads TGTGCCAGCAGCCTCAGGACAGCCGGGAATCAGCCCCAGCATTTT. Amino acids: CASSLRTAGNQPQHF.

The CDR3 coding sequence is TGTGCCAGCAGTTCCCCCGACAGGGCCGAAGCTTTCTTT. Translation: CASSSPDRAEAFF. This chain links TRBV6-2 or TRBV6-3 with TRBJ1-1; TRBD1 matches at 7 bases. The CDR3 runs to 13 residues. Trimming took 4 bases from V and 8 from J; bases not matched to a gene: 7. Germline-derived CDR1 and CDR2 are MNHEY and SVGEGT.

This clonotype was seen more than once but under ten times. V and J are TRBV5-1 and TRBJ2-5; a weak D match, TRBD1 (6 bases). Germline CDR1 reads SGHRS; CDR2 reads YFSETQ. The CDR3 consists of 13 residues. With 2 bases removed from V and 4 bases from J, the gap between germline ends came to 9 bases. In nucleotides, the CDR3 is TGCGCCAGCAGCTTCGACAGGCGAGAGACCCAGTACTTC. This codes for CASSFDRRETQYF.

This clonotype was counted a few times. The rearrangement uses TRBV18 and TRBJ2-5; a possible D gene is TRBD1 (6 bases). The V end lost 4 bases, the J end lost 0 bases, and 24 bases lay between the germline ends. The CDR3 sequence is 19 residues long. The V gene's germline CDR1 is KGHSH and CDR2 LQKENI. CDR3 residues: CASSLFRTANRNDQETQYF. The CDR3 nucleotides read TGTGCCAGCTCACTCTTTAGGACAGCAAACCGTAACGACCAAGAGACCCAGTACTTC. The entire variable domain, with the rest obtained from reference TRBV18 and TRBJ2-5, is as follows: NAGVMQNPRHLVRRRGQEARLRCSPMKGHSHVYWYRQLPEEGLKFMVYLQKENIIDESGMPKERFSAEFPKEGPSILRIQQVVRGDSAAYFCASSLFRTANRNDQETQYFGPGTRLLVL.

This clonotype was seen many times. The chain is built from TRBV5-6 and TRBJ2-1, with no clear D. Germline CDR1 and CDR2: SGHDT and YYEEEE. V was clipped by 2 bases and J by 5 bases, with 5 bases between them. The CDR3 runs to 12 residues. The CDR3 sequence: CASSFADNEQFF. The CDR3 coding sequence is TGTGCCAGCAGCTTTGCTGACAATGAGCAGTTCTTC.

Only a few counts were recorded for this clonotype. Written as DNA, the CDR3 is TGCGCCAGCAGGGACACGCACCGTCCCACAGATACGCAGTATTTT. Protein product: CASRDTHRPTDTQYF. The chain recombines TRBV4-3 with TRBJ2-3; D perhaps matches TRBD1 (5 bases). The CDR3 is 15 amino acids. The germline V and J ends were trimmed by 6 bases and 2 bases, with 15 bases remaining between them. The germline V gene encodes CDR1 LGHNA and CDR2 YSLEER.

CDR3 DNA sequence: TGTGCCAGCAGCTTAGTAAGGCTTCTCGAGAACTATGGCTACACCTTC. It yields the protein CASSLVRLLENYGYTF. The chain uses TRBV5-5 and TRBJ1-2, with unresolved D. CDR1 is SGHKS and CDR2 is YYEKEE in the germline V gene (reference sequence). The CDR3 sequence is 16 residues long. Trimming left V 2 bases short and J 2 bases short, with 16 bases between.

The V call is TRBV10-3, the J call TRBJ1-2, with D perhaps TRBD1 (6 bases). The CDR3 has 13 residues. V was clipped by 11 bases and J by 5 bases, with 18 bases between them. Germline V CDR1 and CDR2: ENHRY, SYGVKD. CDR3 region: CASGGIQGYGYTF. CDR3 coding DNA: TGTGCCTCCGGGGGGATACAGGGATATGGCTACACCTTC.